The T cell receptor beta chain under discussion was sequenced for a study of cytomegalovirus exposure and HLA in healthy donors. Study context: Both the 100 to 150 validation repertoires and the approximately 640 first-cohort repertoires used the same platform, as reported by a later analysis. Overall study findings and caveats: Investigators reported approximately 170 TCR beta chains as tied to cytomegalovirus.

CDR1 and CDR2 (germline): SQVTM, ANQGSEA. Trimming cost V 7 bases and J 5 bases; bases outside gene matches: 2. The CDR3 has 11 amino acids. Assay: immunoSEQ multiplex PCR; the TCRdb copy retains only in-frame clones and omits some. The sample carries some 200,000 clones, roughly 86% recorded once. Comments on this clone: Its antigen is unknown.

The chain is built from TRBV29-1 and TRBJ2-1, with 7 bases matching TRBD2. The material sequenced was PBMCs. The sequence came from a man aged 30-40 years in good health and CMV-seropositive. The CDR3 loop is CSGDYNNEQFF. For the CDR3, the DNA is TGCAGCGGGGACTACAACAATGAGCAGTTCTTC.